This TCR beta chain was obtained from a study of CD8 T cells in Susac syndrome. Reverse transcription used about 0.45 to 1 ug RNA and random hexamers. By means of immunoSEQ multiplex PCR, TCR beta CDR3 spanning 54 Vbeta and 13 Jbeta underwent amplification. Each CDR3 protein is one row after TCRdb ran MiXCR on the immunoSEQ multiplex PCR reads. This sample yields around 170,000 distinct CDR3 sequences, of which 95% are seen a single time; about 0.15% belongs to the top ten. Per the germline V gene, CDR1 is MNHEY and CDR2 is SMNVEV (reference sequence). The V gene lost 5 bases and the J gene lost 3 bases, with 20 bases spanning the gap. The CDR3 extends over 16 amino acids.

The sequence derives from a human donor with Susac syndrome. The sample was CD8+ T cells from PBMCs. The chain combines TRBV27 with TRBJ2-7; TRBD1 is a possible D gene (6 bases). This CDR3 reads CASSLRTASGFYEQYF. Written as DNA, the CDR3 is TGTGCCAGCAGTCTCCGGACAGCCTCCGGGTTCTACGAGCAGTACTTC.